These 18 T cell receptor beta chains were all obtained from the same sample, sequenced in a study of blood T cells in healthy people across ages. Combining a sample-barcoded 5' primer with a J-beta primer mix, a second PCR ran for about 6 to 12 cycles. TCRdb recomputed calls from the 5' RACE reads with MiXCR, one row per CDR3 protein. The sample shows approximately 1.5 million distinct CDR3 sequences, roughly two fifths of them seen only once. The sequenced material came from blood. The receptors shown here come from a woman aged 18-29 years in good health.

This chain's CDR3 is CSAPTSGASEAFF. In DNA form, the CDR3 reads TGCAGTGCTCCGACATCGGGGGCATCTGAAGCTTTCTTT. V is TRBV20-1 and J is TRBJ1-1; possible D gene TRBD1, 6 bases. The CDR3 sequence is 13 residues long. Between the trimmed V and J ends, which lost 5 bases and 6 bases, there was a span of 16 bases. CDR1 and CDR2 (germline): DFQATT, SNEGSKA (reference sequence).

This clonotype was detected ten times or more. The chain is built from TRBV12-5 and TRBJ1-6; D remains ambiguous. The CDR3 is made up of 16 amino acids. V lost 5 bases to trimming and J lost 5 bases, with 16 bases between them. Germline V CDR1 and CDR2: LGHNT, FRNRAP. CDR3 region: CASGPPTFHNNSPLHF. CDR3 nucleotides: TGTGCTAGTGGTCCCCCCACGTTCCACAATAATTCACCCCTCCACTTT.

This clonotype was counted between two and nine times. The chain carries TRBV25-1 and TRBJ1-2; D may be TRBD1 (5 bases). Trimming removed 4 bases at V and 5 bases at J, with 17 bases between. CDR3 length equals 15 residues. In germline, CDR1 is MGHDK, CDR2 SYGVNS. The CDR3 spells CASSAGDVGFYGYTF. DNA for the CDR3: TGTGCCAGCAGTGCCGGGGACGTAGGTTTTTATGGCTACACCTTC.

This clonotype was counted between two and nine times. This could be a read error, since a much larger clone is one nucleotide away. The rearrangement joins TRBV28 to TRBJ2-7, with 14 positions matching TRBD2. The CDR3 loop spans 17 amino acids. CDR1 is MDHEN and CDR2 is SYDVKM in the germline V gene. The V and J ends lost 4 bases and 7 bases, in that order; junction bases with no gene match: 12. The CDR3 coding sequence is TGTGCCAGCAGTTCTTGGGGGACTAGCGGGAGCGGGATTGAGCAGTACTTC. Translating it yields CASSSWGTSGSGIEQYF.

This clonotype appeared a few times. The CDR3 DNA follows: TGTGCCAGCAAATTGGGATTAATTGATTCACCCCTCCACTTT. It yields the protein CASKLGLIDSPLHF. The rearrangement links TRBV28 to TRBJ1-6; D call uncertain. Germline assignment: CDR1 MDHEN and CDR2 SYDVKM. V lost 7 bases and J lost 8, with 15 bases in between. The CDR3 runs 14 residues.

This clonotype was seen only once. The CDR3 protein is CASSFRDGGGSSYEQYF. DNA for the CDR3: TGTGCCAGCAGTTTTAGAGACGGGGGCGGGAGCTCCTACGAGCAGTACTTC. The gene calls are TRBV27 and TRBJ2-7; tentatively, D is TRBD2 (7 bases). Germline values: CDR1 MNHEY, CDR2 SMNVEV (reference sequence). The V gene lost 3 bases and the J gene lost 0 bases, with 18 bases spanning the gap. The CDR3 is 17 residues long.

J is TRBJ2-3 and V is TRBV7-8; the match to TRBD2 covers 10 bases. Germline assignment: CDR1 SGHVS and CDR2 FQNEAQ. Germline trimming cut 2 bases from V and 6 bases from J; bases unmatched to any gene: 11. CDR3 length: 17 amino acids. The CDR3 here is CASSLYSASGRYDTQYF. CDR3 bases: TGTGCCAGCAGCTTATACTCGGCTAGCGGGAGATATGATACGCAGTATTTT.

A word on this clonotype: Just one base apart from a much larger clone, this may be a read error. The V gene is TRBV7-6, the J gene TRBJ2-1; 7 positions match TRBD2. Germline-derived CDR1 and CDR2 are SGHVS and FNYEAQ. CDR3 length: 15 amino acids. V trimming: 4 bases; J trimming: 2 bases; junction bases outside the gene matches: 5. The CDR3 spells CASSSSGAAYNEQFF. The CDR3 DNA reads TGTGCCAGCAGCTCGAGCGGGGCCGCCTACAATGAGCAGTTCTTC.

This chain connects TRBV12-3 or TRBV12-4 to TRBJ2-5; 11 bases line up with TRBD2. Trimming took 4 bases from V and 11 from J; bases not matched to a gene: 9. The length of the CDR3 is 14 residues. CDR3 residues: CASSSGTSGQEQYF. In DNA form, the CDR3 reads TGTGCCAGCAGTTCCGGGACTAGCGGTCAGGAGCAGTACTTC.

On this clonotype: At one end the junction does not follow the germline gene, possibly because of a read error. The chain uses TRBV6-4 and TRBJ2-1; a possible D gene is TRBD1 (6 bases). CDR3 length: 13 residues. CDR1 is MRHNA, CDR2 SNTAGT, per germline. The CDR3: CASSEDSRNEQFF. The CDR3 coding sequence is TGTGCTAGCAGTGAGGACAGTCGCAATGAGCAGTTCTTC.

In the case of this clonotype: Since the CDR3 does not end with the conserved phenylalanine or tryptophan, this likely comes from a read error. The DNA is omitted, as the CDR3 cannot be located on it reliably, and the CDR3 follows TCRdb's listing. The chain is built from TRBV12-3 or TRBV12-4 and TRBJ2-7; TRBD2 is taken as the D call from the table, unchecked against the DNA. The CDR3 length equals 15 residues, ends included. The CDR3 region is CASSTGRPTTYEQNL.

In this sample, this clonotype turned up a few times. This chain uses TRBV4-3 with TRBJ2-5; tentative D call: TRBD1 (6 bases). Trimming stripped 0 bases from V and 2 bases from J, with 16 bases between. CDR1 and CDR2 from the germline V gene are LGHNA and YSLEER. There are 17 residues in the CDR3. The CDR3 protein is CASSQDVGQTTQETQYF. The CDR3 DNA sequence: TGCGCCAGCAGCCAAGATGTAGGACAGACAACTCAAGAGACCCAGTACTTC.

The rearrangement joins TRBV28 to TRBJ2-7; 8 bases are a match to TRBD2. With 1 base clipped from V and 7 bases from J, the junction kept 15 bases outside the gene matches. The length of the CDR3 is 17 residues. CDR1 MDHEN and CDR2 SYDVKM come from the germline V gene. The CDR3 DNA sequence: TGTGCCAGCAGTTTATATGCGGGACTAGGTATGCTGGATGAGCAGTACTTC. Translating it yields CASSLYAGLGMLDEQYF.

This clonotype was detected only a few times. V is TRBV7-2 and J is TRBJ1-6, with no clear D. CDR3 length: 17 residues. With 1 base removed from V and 15 bases from J, the gap between germline ends came to 25 bases. The germline gives CDR1 SGHTA, CDR2 FQGNSA. CDR3: CASSLGSRSVVVGVLHF. CDR3 coding DNA: TGTGCCAGCAGCTTAGGTAGCAGGTCCGTGGTAGTTGGTGTCCTCCACTTT.

As concerns this clonotype: A single base separates this from a much larger clone, so it may be a read error. The chain has TRBV9 and TRBJ2-1; possible D gene TRBD1, 6 bases. Matching the DNA end better, TRBJ2-7 makes the J call doubtful. Germline CDR1 SGDLS, CDR2 YYNGEE. This CDR3 spans 13 amino acids. In DNA, the CDR3 is TGTGCCAGCAGCTTTGGACAGTACAATGAGCAGTACTTC. This sequence encodes CASSFGQYNEQYF.

This clonotype was found a few times. The J gene is TRBJ2-7, the V gene TRBV20-1, with TRBD2 identical over 7 bases. This CDR3 is built from 14 residues. The germline V gene has CDR1 DFQATT and CDR2 SNEGSKA (reference sequence). V gave up 0 bases and J gave up 5 bases; unmatched junction bases: 7. Written as DNA, the CDR3 is TGCAGTGCTAGAGAGGGTGGGAGGGACGACGAGCAGTACTTC. Protein sequence: CSAREGGRDDEQYF.

The CDR3 bases are TGTGCCAGCAGTTACTCGATGGAACTAGGGGGCTACACCTTC. Its protein product is CASSYSMELGGYTF. The genes are TRBV6-5 and TRBJ1-2; D unresolved. Germline V gene lookup returns CDR1 MNHEY and CDR2 SVGAGI. Deletions cut 0 bases from V and 8 bases from J, with 13 bases between. The CDR3 has 14 amino acids.

This clonotype was found a few times. The chain is built from TRBV7-3 and TRBJ2-1, with 11 bases matching TRBD2. V trimming: 5 bases; J trimming: 5 bases; junction bases outside the gene matches: 8. The germline gives CDR1 SGHTA, CDR2 FQGTGA. This CDR3 comprises 16 residues. The CDR3 here is CASSNTTSGRNNEQFF. DNA for the CDR3: TGTGCCAGCAGCAATACAACTAGCGGGAGAAACAATGAGCAGTTCTTC.